This entry lists 17 T cell receptor beta chains sequenced from one sample in a study of OX40 agonist ivuxolimab in advanced cancers. TCRdb's table, derived via immunoSEQ multiplex PCR, lists solely in-frame clones and lacks some. The sample has 60,000 to 90,000 clones, more than 90% seen once; the top ten hold 0.3% to 0.4%. The source material was CD4+ or CD8+ T cells sorted from blood, sampled in a trial of the OX40 agonist ivuxolimab. The source of these receptors is an adult with an advanced solid tumor such as melanoma, head and neck, liver or kidney cancer.

This chain uses TRBV4-1 with TRBJ2-5; the D gene is possibly TRBD2 (6 bases). The germline V and J ends were trimmed by 8 bases and 3 bases, with 13 bases remaining between them. The CDR3 consists of 13 residues. Looked up from germline, CDR1 is MGHRA and CDR2 is YSYEKL. The CDR3 here is CASSGTWEETQYF. The CDR3 nucleotides are TGCGCCAGCTCCGGGACTTGGGAAGAGACCCAGTACTTC.

The rearrangement uses TRBV20-1 and TRBJ2-7; tentative D call: TRBD1 (7 bases). The CDR3 extends over 10 amino acids. V was shortened by 3 bases and J by 9 bases, with 9 bases between the two germline ends. From germline, CDR1 is DFQATT and CDR2 SNEGSKA (reference sequence). CDR3 nucleotides: TGCAGTGCTAGGCGGGACAGGCAGTACTTC. Encoded protein: CSARRDRQYF.

The V call is TRBV4-3, the J call TRBJ2-5; 9 positions match TRBD1. The length of the CDR3 is 15 residues. The germline V gene has CDR1 LGHNA and CDR2 YSLEER. Trimming cost V 4 bases and J 5 bases; bases outside gene matches: 8. CDR3 loop: CASSPDRGQGETQYF. The CDR3 nucleotides read TGCGCCAGCAGCCCGGACAGGGGTCAGGGGGAGACCCAGTACTTC.

The genes are TRBV19 and TRBJ2-7; D is unresolved. This CDR3 comprises 13 residues. Germline V gene lookup returns CDR1 LNHDA and CDR2 SQIVND (reference sequence). Between the trimmed V and J ends, which lost 5 bases and 3 bases, there was a span of 11 bases. CDR3: CASSGPEFYEQYF. The DNA for the CDR3 is TGTGCCAGTAGTGGGCCCGAATTCTACGAGCAGTACTTC.

The V call is TRBV18, the J call TRBJ2-5; 12 bases align to TRBD2. The germline V gene encodes CDR1 KGHSH and CDR2 LQKENI. The V segment lost 5 bases and the J segment 5 bases; nucleotides outside the gene matches: 6. CDR3 size: 15 residues. The CDR3 reads CASSSTTSGGETQYF. CDR3 coding DNA: TGTGCCAGCTCATCCACGACTAGCGGGGGTGAGACCCAGTACTTC.

The chain has TRBV25-1 and TRBJ1-1; D may be TRBD1 (6 bases). The V gene's germline CDR1 is MGHDK and CDR2 SYGVNS. CDR3 length equals 13 residues. V shed 6 bases and J shed 3 bases, with 11 bases lying between them. The CDR3 is CASRPTGYTEAFF. CDR3 nucleotide sequence: TGTGCCAGCAGGCCAACAGGGTACACTGAAGCTTTCTTT.

This clone showed up just a few times. This chain connects TRBV10-3 to TRBJ1-1; D might be TRBD1 (5 bases). The germline gives CDR1 ENHRY, CDR2 SYGVKD. CDR3 length: 13 residues. V lost 10 bases, J lost 1 base, and 13 bases lay in between. The CDR3 DNA is TGTGCCACCCAGACAGAACAGAACACTGAAGCTTTCTTT. Encoded protein: CATQTEQNTEAFF.

V and J are TRBV5-6 and TRBJ1-2; 8 positions agree with TRBD1. Germline V CDR1 and CDR2: SGHDT, YYEEEE. The CDR3 totals 13 residues. J lost 8 bases, V lost 2 bases, and 5 bases had no gene match. CDR3 nucleotides: TGTGCCAGCAGCTTACAGGGGGAAAAGGGCTACACCTTC. Translating gives CASSLQGEKGYTF.

The chain is built from TRBV7-6 and TRBJ1-1; no firm D call. CDR1 is SGHVS, CDR2 FNYEAQ, per germline. The CDR3 is made up of 14 amino acids. The germline V and J ends were trimmed by 1 base and 4 bases, with 10 bases remaining between them. The CDR3 DNA reads as TGTGCCAGCAGCTTAGGATCGCGTGGCACTGAAGCTTTCTTT. Translation gives CASSLGSRGTEAFF.

V and J are TRBV27 and TRBJ1-4; possibly TRBD1 for D (5 bases). Germline V CDR1 and CDR2: MNHEY, SMNVEV (reference sequence). There are 14 residues in the CDR3. V lost 4 bases, J lost 8 bases, and 14 bases lay in between. CDR3 bases: TGTGCCAGCAGTTCGTGGCAGGGCGGCGAAAAACTGTTTTTT. Residues: CASSSWQGGEKLFF.

The V call is TRBV18, the J call TRBJ2-5; D may be TRBD1 (5 bases). Trimming shortened V by 3 bases and J by 11 bases, and 16 bases separated the two germline ends. The germline V gene encodes CDR1 KGHSH and CDR2 LQKENI. The CDR3 length is 13 residues. The CDR3: CASSPDRYSQQYF. In DNA, the CDR3 is TGTGCCAGCTCACCTGACAGATATTCTCAGCAGTACTTC.

The count of this clone is one. CDR3 region: CASSPDGEDTEAFF. The CDR3 DNA reads TGTGCCAGCTCACCAGACGGGGAGGACACTGAAGCTTTCTTT. The rearrangement joins TRBV18 to TRBJ1-1; D is ambiguous. The CDR3 loop spans 14 amino acids. Germline CDR1 KGHSH, CDR2 LQKENI. V was trimmed by 2 bases and J by 3 bases, leaving 10 bases between them.

The chain recombines TRBV5-1 with TRBJ2-5; D remains ambiguous. Germline lookup yields CDR1 SGHRS and CDR2 YFSETQ. V was cut by 0 bases and J by 5 bases, with 14 bases left in between. This CDR3 is built from 15 residues. The CDR3 here is CASSLARPMGETQYF. The CDR3 DNA reads TGCGCCAGCAGCTTGGCCAGGCCGATGGGGGAGACCCAGTACTTC.

This rearrangement joins TRBV5-1 to TRBJ2-1; the D gene is possibly TRBD1 (7 bases). Trimming stripped 1 base from V and 6 bases from J, with 14 bases between. This CDR3 has 15 residues. The germline V gene has CDR1 SGHRS and CDR2 YFSETQ. The CDR3 reads CASSLMPGGSNEQFF. Written as DNA, the CDR3 is TGCGCCAGCAGCTTGATGCCAGGGGGGAGCAATGAGCAGTTCTTC.

The rearrangement joins TRBV7-2 to TRBJ2-1, with TRBD1 matching over 11 bases. CDR3 length: 15 residues. V lost 5 bases, J lost 5 bases, and 5 bases stayed unmatched. Germline CDR1 is SGHTA and CDR2 is FQGNSA. The CDR3 loop reads CASSRTGGANNEQFF. The CDR3 DNA reads as TGTGCCAGCAGCCGGACAGGGGGCGCGAACAATGAGCAGTTCTTC. Combining the CDR3 with reference TRBV7-2 and TRBJ2-1 gives the whole variable domain GAGVSQSPSNKVTEKGKDVELRCDPISGHTALYWYRQSLGQGLEFLIYFQGNSAPDKSGLPSDRFSAERTGGSVSTLTIQRTQQEDSAVYLCASSRTGGANNEQFFGPGTRLTVL.

The genes are TRBV28 and TRBJ1-1, with 9 bases aligning to TRBD1. Germline assignment: CDR1 MDHEN and CDR2 SYDVKM. The CDR3 runs 14 residues. J was trimmed by 10 bases and V by 4 bases; bases with no gene match: 10. This CDR3 is CASSYSQGASRAFF. Here the CDR3 DNA reads TGTGCCAGCAGTTATTCACAGGGGGCAAGTCGAGCTTTCTTT. The entire variable domain, with the rest obtained from reference TRBV28 and TRBJ1-1, is as follows: DVKVTQSSRYLVKRTGEKVFLECVQDMDHENMFWYRQDPGLGLRLIYFSYDVKMKEKGDIPEGYSVSREKKERFSLILESASTNQTSMYLCASSYSQGASRAFFGQGTRLTVV.

This chain joins TRBV7-2 and TRBJ1-1, with D maybe TRBD1 (5 bases). The germline V gene has CDR1 SGHTA and CDR2 FQGNSA. V was trimmed by 4 bases and J by 4 bases, leaving 13 bases between them. There are 14 residues in the CDR3. The CDR3 DNA is TGTGCCAGCAGCTCATCGGGGCATGGCACTGAAGCTTTCTTT. The encoded protein is CASSSSGHGTEAFF.